This T cell receptor beta chain was sequenced for a study of beta chain features in type 1 diabetes. Broader study findings: Significant though moderate, a shortening of TCRB CDR3s appeared in all four CD4+ subsets of Type 1 diabetes patients. cDNA-based reads could over-represent cells with high TCR expression.

Expressed TCRB transcripts were sequenced because the isolated RNA had all been reverse transcribed beforehand. Sequenced naive, central memory and regulatory T cell samples produced an average of about 3.57 million reads. Clones were read by immunoSEQ multiplex PCR, and TCRdb kept only the in-frame ones, dropping some. This sample has under 130,000 clones; approximately 30% occur once, and the top ten carry 0.5% to 0.55%. This clone has ten or more counts. The target antigen is unknown. From germline, CDR1 is SQVTM and CDR2 ANQGSEA. V dropped 4 bases and J dropped 5 bases, with 12 bases sitting between them. The CDR3 loop spans 12 amino acids. Stem cell-like memory, regulatory, central memory and naive CD4+ cells were sorted via CD45RO/CCR7/CD25/CD127/CD95/CD27. All sorted populations exceeded 98% purity.

This chain uses TRBV29-1 with TRBJ2-7; D remains ambiguous. The TCR was taken from a woman aged 18-29 years with type 1 diabetes. Sequencing was performed on central memory CD4+ T cells from blood. Here the CDR3 reads CSVAAVFHEQYV. The CDR3 DNA is TGCAGCGTTGCTGCGGTGTTCCACGAGCAGTACGTC.